A single sample gave rise to the 14 T cell receptor beta chains below, sequenced in a study of CD8 T cells in Susac syndrome. An amount of RNA that ranged from roughly 0.45 to 1 ug was reverse transcribed with random hexamers. TCRdb itself ran the immunoSEQ multiplex PCR reads through MiXCR, one entry per CDR3 protein. The repertoire has more than 95,000 distinct CDR3 sequences, around 94% of them found once; the top ten carry approximately 0.2%. The sequenced sample consisted of CD8+ T cells from PBMCs. Every receptor here comes from a human donor with Susac syndrome.

The rearrangement links TRBV7-9 to TRBJ2-7; a possible D gene is TRBD1 (5 bases). V gave up 1 base and J gave up 0 bases, with 10 bases separating them. This CDR3 has 15 amino acids. The germline gives CDR1 SEHNR, CDR2 FQNEAQ (reference sequence). CDR3 amino acids: CASSLVTGASYEQYF. DNA of the CDR3: TGTGCCAGCAGCTTAGTTACAGGTGCCTCCTACGAGCAGTACTTC.

The V and J genes are TRBV11-2 and TRBJ1-1; 9 bases map to TRBD1. This CDR3 spans 16 amino acids. V dropped 0 bases and J dropped 4; count of bases not matched to a gene: 6. In germline, CDR1 is SGHAT, CDR2 FQNNGV. CDR3 DNA sequence: TGTGCCAGCAGCTTAGATAGACAGGGGGGGAGCACTGAAGCTTTCTTT. This translates into CASSLDRQGGSTEAFF. Full variable domain (outside the CDR3, taken from reference TRBV11-2 and TRBJ1-1): EAGVAQSPRYKIIEKRQSVAFWCNPISGHATLYWYQQILGQGPKLLIQFQNNGVVDDSQLPKDRFSAERLKGVDSTLKIQPAKLEDSAVYLCASSLDRQGGSTEAFFGQGTRLTVV.

The chain is built from TRBV4-3 and TRBJ2-3; no definite D call. There are 12 residues in the CDR3. In germline, CDR1 is LGHNA, CDR2 YSLEER. The germline V and J ends were trimmed by 1 base and 6 bases, with 5 bases remaining between them. The CDR3 here is CASSQGHDTQYF. The CDR3 DNA reads as TGCGCCAGCAGCCAAGGGCATGATACGCAGTATTTT.

This chain joins TRBV20-1 and TRBJ1-6; possibly TRBD1 for D (5 bases). This CDR3 is 19 amino acids long. The V gene lost 1 base and the J gene lost 9 bases, with 28 bases spanning the gap. CDR1 is DFQATT and CDR2 is SNEGSKA in the germline V gene (reference sequence). This chain's CDR3 is CSARGAGEEGYIDASPLHF. For the CDR3, the DNA is TGCAGTGCTAGAGGCGCGGGGGAGGAGGGGTATATAGACGCTTCACCCCTCCACTTT.

J is TRBJ2-5 and V is TRBV27, with D hard to call. The CDR3 covers 15 residues. CDR1 and CDR2 (germline): MNHEY, SMNVEV (reference sequence). V lost 6 bases, J lost 1 base, and 15 bases lay in between. CDR3 loop: CASSGKGVAQETQYF. CDR3 coding DNA: TGTGCCAGCAGCGGAAAAGGAGTAGCCCAAGAGACCCAGTACTTC.

V usage is TRBV4-3 and J usage is TRBJ1-4, with D perhaps TRBD1 (5 bases). The V gene's germline CDR1 is LGHNA and CDR2 YSLEER. This CDR3 contains 15 residues. V lost 2 bases, J lost 3 bases, and 10 bases lay in between. In DNA, the CDR3 is TGCGCCAGCAGCCAAATGAGGGGACCTAATGAAAAACTGTTTTTT. This codes for CASSQMRGPNEKLFF.

This chain uses TRBV12-3 or TRBV12-4 with TRBJ2-5, with D tentatively TRBD1 or TRBD2 (5 bases each). Trimming cost V 4 bases and J 1 base, with 10 bases left between them. The CDR3 has 14 residues. In DNA, the CDR3 is TGTGCCAGCAGTTCCCCAGGGAGCCAAGAGACCCAGTACTTC. Protein: CASSSPGSQETQYF.

This chain uses TRBV7-6 with TRBJ2-1, with D perhaps being TRBD1 or TRBD2 (5 bases each). The CDR3 sequence is 15 residues long. Trimming took off 5 bases at V and 4 bases at J, with 15 bases between the two ends. CDR1 and CDR2 (germline): SGHVS, FNYEAQ. This CDR3 reads CASSRQRVGYNEQFF. Here the CDR3 DNA reads TGTGCCAGCAGCCGACAGAGGGTGGGGTACAATGAGCAGTTCTTC.

The rearrangement links TRBV14 to TRBJ2-3, with 8 bases matching TRBD1. Losses at the gene ends were 4 bases for V and 2 bases for J; bases not matched to a gene: 11. The CDR3 extends over 17 amino acids. Germline CDR1 is SGHDN and CDR2 is FVKESK. DNA for the CDR3: TGTGCCAGCAGCCTTCGGACAGGGATTGCCTTCACAGATACGCAGTATTTT. This codes for CASSLRTGIAFTDTQYF.

This clonotype was counted only a few times. CDR3 nucleotides: TGTGCCAGCAGTTTAACAGGCCCGTACGAGCAGTACTTC. Translated: CASSLTGPYEQYF. V gene TRBV12-3 or TRBV12-4 combines with J gene TRBJ2-7; D possibly corresponds to TRBD1 (5 bases). There are 13 residues in the CDR3. V lost 2 bases and J lost 4, with 9 bases in between.

The CDR3 nucleotides are TGTGCCAGCAGTTTATTGGGCTATGGCTACACCTTC. This sequence encodes CASSLLGYGYTF. The genes are TRBV12-3 or TRBV12-4 and TRBJ1-2; D unresolved. There are 12 residues in the CDR3. Trimming pared 2 bases from V and 4 bases from J, leaving 5 bases between.

The V and J genes are TRBV7-9 and TRBJ1-1; D unclear. Germline CDR1 SEHNR, CDR2 FQNEAQ (reference sequence). The CDR3 extends over 14 amino acids. V lost 5 bases and J 1 base, leaving 11 bases between the germline ends. The DNA of the CDR3 is TGTGCCAGCAGCATTCAGGTGAGGAACACTGAAGCTTTCTTT. This codes for CASSIQVRNTEAFF.

The gene calls are TRBV5-6 and TRBJ1-1, with D uncertain. The CDR3 totals 13 residues. V dropped 3 bases and J dropped 7 bases, with 13 bases sitting between them. Germline CDR1 and CDR2: SGHDT and YYEEEE. The CDR3 nucleotides read TGTGCCAGCAGCTCGACCCCCTTGGTTGAAGCTTTCTTT. Translated: CASSSTPLVEAFF.

The J gene is TRBJ2-7, the V gene TRBV5-4; D unclear. The length of the CDR3 is 12 residues. Trimming shortened V by 4 bases and J by 0 bases, and 5 bases separated the two germline ends. Germline V gene data show CDR1 as SGHNT and CDR2 as YYREEE (reference sequence). As DNA, the CDR3 is TGTGCCAGCAGCGTTAGCTCCTACGAGCAGTACTTC. This encodes CASSVSSYEQYF.